The 4 T cell receptor beta chains below come from one sample, sequenced in a study of cytomegalovirus exposure and HLA in healthy donors. Primers for the PCR totalled 60 Vbeta and 13 Jbeta. The repertoire was sequenced with immunoSEQ multiplex PCR; TCRdb's copy has only in-frame clones and lacks some. The table records about 160,000 clones, around four fifths of them present only once. The sequenced sample consisted of PBMCs. These TCRs come from a man aged 45-65 years in good health and CMV-seropositive.

This chain joins TRBV7-9 and TRBJ1-3, with 9 positions matching TRBD1. J gave up 6 bases and V 5 bases, and 8 bases lay outside the gene matches. The CDR3 extends over 15 amino acids. Germline values: CDR1 SEHNR, CDR2 FQNEAQ (reference sequence). The CDR3 DNA sequence: TGTGCCAGCAGCGTACCACAGGGGGCCGAAAACACCATATATTTT. Its protein is CASSVPQGAENTIYF.

V is TRBV14 and J is TRBJ2-7; 8 positions agree with TRBD2. Germline V gene lookup returns CDR1 SGHDN and CDR2 FVKESK. This CDR3 has 16 residues. V was clipped by 1 base and J by 2 bases; unmatched bases: 7. The CDR3 here is CASSQGVAGPTYEQYF. CDR3 nucleotides: TGTGCCAGCAGCCAAGGAGTAGCGGGGCCGACCTACGAGCAGTACTTC.

This rearrangement joins TRBV27 to TRBJ2-5; TRBD1 matches 9 bases. The V gene's germline CDR1 is MNHEY and CDR2 SMNVEV (reference sequence). The CDR3 extends over 14 amino acids. The V segment lost 5 bases and the J segment 12 bases; nucleotides outside the gene matches: 13. For the CDR3, the DNA is TGTGCCAGCAGTCCGGGACAGGGTTTCTACGTGAAGTACTTC. Amino acids: CASSPGQGFYVKYF.

V is TRBV6-1 and J is TRBJ2-5; D is possibly TRBD1 (5 bases). The germline V gene encodes CDR1 MNHNS and CDR2 SASEGT. V shed 1 base and J shed 5 bases, with 17 bases lying between them. The CDR3 sequence is 16 residues long. The CDR3 protein is CASSEGRGRVLETQYF. CDR3 nucleotide sequence: TGTGCCAGCAGTGAAGGTAGGGGCCGAGTTCTGGAGACCCAGTACTTC.